The text below deals with one T cell receptor (beta chain). Antigen: not known. The sample carries other DNA sequences with the same CDR3. The source of the sample is a study of shared clonotypes between healthy human individuals. Study details: A few men and a couple of women, aged 18 to 49, were donors. General observations from the study: Donor scarcity curtailed the genetic and exposure-history diversity represented herein.

Donors, healthy HIV-negative adults, lacked recent acute infections or vaccinations. V lost 3 bases and J lost 3, with 7 bases in between. From germline, CDR1 is SGHRS and CDR2 YFSETQ. This CDR3 is 13 amino acids long. Here immunoSEQ multiplex PCR was the method, and the copy in TCRdb shows in-frame clones only, minus some. The sample lists approximately 2,300,000 clones; 92% were seen once. The sample consisted of naive CD4+ T cells from PBMCs. Subset specified: CD45RA+ positively selected. The chain links TRBV5-1 to TRBJ1-3, with D maybe TRBD1 (6 bases). The sequence came from a man aged 18 to 35 in good health. Some clones in this sample may be carry-over from other donors' samples. CDR3 sequence: CASSSGDGNTIYF. For the CDR3, the DNA is TGCGCCAGCAGCTCAGGGGATGGAAACACCATATATTTT.